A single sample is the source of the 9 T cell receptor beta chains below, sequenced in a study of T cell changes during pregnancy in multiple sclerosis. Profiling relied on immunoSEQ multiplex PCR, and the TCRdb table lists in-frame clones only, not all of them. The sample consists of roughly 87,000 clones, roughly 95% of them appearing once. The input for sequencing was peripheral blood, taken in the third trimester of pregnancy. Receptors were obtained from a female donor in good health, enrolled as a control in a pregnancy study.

CDR3 residues: CASSLVGGTSYEQYF. CDR3 DNA sequence: TGTGCCAGCAGCTTAGTCGGGGGGACCTCCTACGAGCAGTACTTC. The chain couples TRBV11-2 to TRBJ2-7; 7 positions match TRBD2. V trimming: 1 base; J trimming: 0 bases; junction bases outside the gene matches: 3. From germline, CDR1 is SGHAT and CDR2 FQNNGV. CDR3 size: 15 residues.

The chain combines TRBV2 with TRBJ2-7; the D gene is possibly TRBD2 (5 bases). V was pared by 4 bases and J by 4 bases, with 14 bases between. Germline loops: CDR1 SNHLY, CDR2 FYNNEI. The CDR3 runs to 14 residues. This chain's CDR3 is CASSGLLDFYEQYF. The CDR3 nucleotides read TGTGCCAGCAGTGGCTTACTAGATTTTTACGAGCAGTACTTC. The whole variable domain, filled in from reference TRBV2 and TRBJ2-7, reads EPEVTQTPSHQVTQMGQEVILRCVPISNHLYFYWYRQILGQKVEFLVSFYNNEISEKSEIFDDQFSVERPDGSNFTLKIRSTKLEDSAMYFCASSGLLDFYEQYFGPGTRLTVT.

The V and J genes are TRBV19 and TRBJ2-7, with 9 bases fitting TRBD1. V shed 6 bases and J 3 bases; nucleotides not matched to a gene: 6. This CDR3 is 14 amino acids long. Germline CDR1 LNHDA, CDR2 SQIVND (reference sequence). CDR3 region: CASSAGTGIYEQYF. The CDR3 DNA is TGTGCCAGTAGCGCCGGGACAGGGATCTACGAGCAGTACTTC.

The CDR3 bases are TGTGCCAGCAGCCACCCGGGACTAGCGGGAGGAAACTCCTACAATGAGCAGTTCTTC. Residues: CASSHPGLAGGNSYNEQFF. The chain recombines TRBV13 with TRBJ2-1, with 15 bases fitting TRBD2. The CDR3 runs 19 residues. Germline loops: CDR1 PRHDT, CDR2 FYEKMQ (reference sequence). V gave up 5 bases and J gave up 0 bases; unmatched junction bases: 8.

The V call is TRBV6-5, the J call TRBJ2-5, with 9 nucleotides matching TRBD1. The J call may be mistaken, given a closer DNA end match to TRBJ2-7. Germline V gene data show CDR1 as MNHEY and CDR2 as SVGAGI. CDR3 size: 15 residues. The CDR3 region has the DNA TGTGCCAGCAGGGCGACCGGGACAGGGTTCTACGAGCAGTACTTC. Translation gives CASRATGTGFYEQYF.

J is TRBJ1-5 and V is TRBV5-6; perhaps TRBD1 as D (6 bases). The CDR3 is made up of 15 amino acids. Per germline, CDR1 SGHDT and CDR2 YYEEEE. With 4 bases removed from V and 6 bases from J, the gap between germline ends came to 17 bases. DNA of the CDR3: TGTGCCAGCAGCAAAATGGCGGGGGGCGGTCAGCCCCAGCATTTT. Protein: CASSKMAGGGQPQHF.

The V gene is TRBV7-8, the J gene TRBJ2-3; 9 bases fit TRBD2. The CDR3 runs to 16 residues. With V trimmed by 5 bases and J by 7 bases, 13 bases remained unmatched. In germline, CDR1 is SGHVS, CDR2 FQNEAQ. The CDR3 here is CASSHLAGEGSNTQYF. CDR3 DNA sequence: TGTGCCAGCAGCCATTTAGCGGGAGAGGGGTCAAATACGCAGTATTTT.

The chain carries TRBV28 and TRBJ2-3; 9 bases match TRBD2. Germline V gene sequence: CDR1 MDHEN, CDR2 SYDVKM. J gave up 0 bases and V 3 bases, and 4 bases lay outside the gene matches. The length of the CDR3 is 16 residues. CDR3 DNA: TGTGCCAGCAGTTTCCTAGCGGGACCTAGCACAGATACGCAGTATTTT. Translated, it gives CASSFLAGPSTDTQYF.

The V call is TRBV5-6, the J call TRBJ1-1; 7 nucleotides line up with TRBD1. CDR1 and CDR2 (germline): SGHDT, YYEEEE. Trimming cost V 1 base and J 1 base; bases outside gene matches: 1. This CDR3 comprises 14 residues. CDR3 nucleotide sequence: TGTGCCAGCAGCTTGCAGGGGGGGAACACTGAAGCTTTCTTT. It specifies CASSLQGGNTEAFF.